Shown below are 27 T cell receptor beta chains from a single sample sequenced in a study of Graves' ophthalmopathy and Graves' hyperthyroidism. RNA transcripts provided the template for amplifying TCR beta CDR3 regions. An opening RT-PCR round employed HTBI primers and preceded a second-round multiplex PCR. TCRdb independently ran MiXCR on the multiplex PCR reads; one entry per CDR3 protein. This repertoire shows 200,000 to 250,000 distinct CDR3 sequences, roughly 21% found once; its top ten account for roughly 39%. Material: peripheral blood. These receptors were collected from a woman between 50 and 59 years old with Graves' ophthalmopathy.

V and J are TRBV19 and TRBJ1-2; TRBD1 agrees at 12 bases. With V trimmed by 4 bases and J by 4 bases, 7 bases remained unmatched. CDR3 length equals 16 residues. The germline gives CDR1 LNHDA, CDR2 SQIVND (reference sequence). CDR3 in DNA: TGTGCCAGTAGTACCTCCGGGACAGGGGGCGTCTATGGCTACACCTTC. It codes for CASSTSGTGGVYGYTF.

This clonotype occurred many times. This sequence joins TRBV11-2 and TRBJ2-7; D not resolved. CDR1 is SGHAT, CDR2 FQNNGV, per germline. V shed 6 bases and J shed 0 bases, with 6 bases lying between them. CDR3 length: 12 residues. CDR3 loop: CASSPISYEQYF. The CDR3 nucleotides read TGTGCCAGCAGTCCCATCTCCTACGAGCAGTACTTC.

This clonotype has at least ten counts. This rearrangement joins TRBV30 to TRBJ1-2; D gene unclear. V lost 1 base and J lost 5, with 8 bases in between. Germline loops: CDR1 GTSNPN, CDR2 SVGIG (reference sequence). The length of the CDR3 is 12 residues. The CDR3 here is CAWSDGFYGYTF. Here the CDR3 DNA reads TGTGCCTGGAGTGATGGGTTTTATGGCTACACCTTC.

The table lists this clonotype with many counts. The V and J genes are TRBV18 and TRBJ1-5; no firm D call. V was shortened by 1 base and J by 6 bases, with 7 bases between the two germline ends. The CDR3 has 13 amino acids. Looked up from germline, CDR1 is KGHSH and CDR2 is LQKENI. The CDR3 nucleotides read TGTGCCAGCTCACCACTAAGGGTTCAGCCCCAGCATTTT. Encoded protein: CASSPLRVQPQHF.

V usage is TRBV6-1 and J usage is TRBJ1-5, with D possibly being TRBD1 (6 bases). In germline, CDR1 is MNHNS, CDR2 SASEGT. The CDR3 consists of 16 residues. V was shortened by 8 bases and J by 0 bases, with 17 bases between the two germline ends. CDR3 sequence (DNA): TGTGCCAGCTATAGGGGGGGGCAGTATAGCAATCAGCCCCAGCATTTT. Protein: CASYRGGQYSNQPQHF.

This clonotype was picked up many times. The chain couples TRBV6-2 or TRBV6-3 to TRBJ2-4; D is unresolved. With 8 bases removed from V and 2 bases from J, the gap between germline ends came to 4 bases. The germline V gene has CDR1 MNHEY and CDR2 SVGEGT. The CDR3 covers 11 residues. In nucleotides, the CDR3 is TGTGCCAGCGCGACCAAAAACATTCAGTACTTC. This sequence encodes CASATKNIQYF.

This clonotype was counted many times. The genes are TRBV6-5 and TRBJ2-2, with D possibly being TRBD2 (5 bases). The CDR3 covers 17 residues. Germline V gene sequence: CDR1 MNHEY, CDR2 SVGAGI. V shed 2 bases and J shed 0 bases, with 13 bases lying between them. The CDR3 sequence is CASSYPARTPNTGELFF. CDR3 DNA: TGTGCCAGCAGTTACCCGGCTAGGACTCCGAACACCGGGGAGCTGTTTTTT.

This clonotype has just a few counts. The V and J genes are TRBV29-1 and TRBJ2-2, with a possible D match to TRBD2 (7 bases). Between the trimmed V and J ends, which lost 1 base and 5 bases, there was a span of 17 bases. CDR1 SQVTM and CDR2 ANQGSEA come from the germline V gene. The CDR3 is made up of 16 amino acids. DNA for the CDR3: TGCAGCGTTGAAGTGGGAGGGGGATTCCGGACCGGGGAGCTGTTTTTT. The encoded protein is CSVEVGGGFRTGELFF.

This clonotype was detected many times. The chain is built from TRBV18 and TRBJ2-5, with D unresolved. The CDR3 runs 12 residues. Germline lookup yields CDR1 KGHSH and CDR2 LQKENI. V was cut by 2 bases and J by 4 bases, with 5 bases left in between. CDR3 bases: TGTGCCAGCTCACCATCTCGAGAGACCCAGTACTTC. Its protein is CASSPSRETQYF. The variable domain in full, with the rest retrieved from reference TRBV18 and TRBJ2-5, is NAGVMQNPRHLVRRRGQEARLRCSPMKGHSHVYWYRQLPEEGLKFMVYLQKENIIDESGMPKERFSAEFPKEGPSILRIQQVVRGDSAAYFCASSPSRETQYFGPGTRLLVL.

This clonotype was counted ten times or more. The chain uses TRBV6-1 and TRBJ2-7, with 7 nucleotides matching TRBD2. The junction had 4 bases not matched to a gene; V was cut back by 2 bases and J by 0 bases. The CDR3 spans 15 residues. Germline V gene data show CDR1 as MNHNS and CDR2 as SASEGT. CDR3 bases: TGTGCCAGCAGTGAATCTAGCGGAAGCTCCTACGAGCAGTACTTC. It encodes CASSESSGSSYEQYF.

Ten or more counts support this clonotype. The V and J genes are TRBV12-3 or TRBV12-4 and TRBJ1-2; the D is unclear. The CDR3 contains 13 residues. V was clipped by 0 bases and J by 4 bases, with 6 bases between them. The CDR3 loop reads CASSLAQAYGYTF. DNA of the CDR3: TGTGCCAGCAGTTTAGCGCAGGCCTATGGCTACACCTTC.

This clonotype has a handful of counts. The rearrangement uses TRBV10-2 and TRBJ2-7; D is unclear. Trimming took 8 bases from V and 3 from J, leaving 11 bases between them. Per germline, CDR1 WSHSY and CDR2 SAAADI. The CDR3 has 12 amino acids. This chain's CDR3 is CASSWADYEQYF. The CDR3 DNA reads TGCGCCAGCTCTTGGGCCGACTACGAGCAGTACTTC.

This rearrangement joins TRBV28 to TRBJ1-5; the match to TRBD1 covers 7 bases. CDR1 and CDR2 from the germline V gene are MDHEN and SYDVKM. The CDR3 extends over 15 amino acids. Trimming cost V 5 bases and J 4 bases; bases outside gene matches: 8. The CDR3 sequence is CASSPLEGANQPQHF. The CDR3 bases are TGTGCCAGCAGTCCGCTAGAGGGGGCGAATCAGCCCCAGCATTTT.

This clonotype was found many times. The CDR3, as DNA: TGTGCCAGTAGTATTTTGGGACGGTTGAACACTGAAGCTTTCTTT. Translated, it gives CASSILGRLNTEAFF. The gene calls are TRBV19 and TRBJ1-1, with TRBD1 as a possible D gene (5 bases). Germline CDR1 reads LNHDA; CDR2 reads SQIVND (reference sequence). Trimming took 3 bases from V and 0 from J, leaving 11 bases between them. The CDR3 consists of 15 residues.

This clonotype came up many times. The chain joins TRBV12-3 or TRBV12-4 to TRBJ1-5; D is unresolved. V was cut by 2 bases and J by 6 bases, with 11 bases left in between. This CDR3 comprises 14 residues. Here the CDR3 reads CASSLSRSVQPQHF. In nucleotides, the CDR3 is TGTGCCAGCAGTTTAAGTAGGTCCGTTCAGCCCCAGCATTTT.

Ten or more counts support this clonotype. The CDR3 sequence is CASRETGGGTEAFF. DNA of the CDR3: TGTGCCAGCAGGGAGACAGGGGGCGGCACTGAAGCTTTCTTT. The chain has TRBV5-6 and TRBJ1-1; 10 bases agree with TRBD1. Trimming at V came to 5 bases and at J to 4 bases, leaving 5 bases not matched to a gene. The germline gives CDR1 SGHDT, CDR2 YYEEEE. The CDR3 has 14 amino acids.

This clonotype was observed at least ten times. The chain employs TRBV7-2 and TRBJ2-5; D not certain. In germline, CDR1 is SGHTA, CDR2 FQGNSA. This CDR3 has 14 residues. V lost 2 bases to trimming and J lost 5 bases, with 12 bases between them. The chain's CDR3 is CASSLIARAETQYF. The CDR3 DNA follows: TGTGCCAGCAGCTTAATCGCACGGGCGGAGACCCAGTACTTC.

The chain combines TRBV28 with TRBJ2-6; D is perhaps TRBD1 or TRBD2 (5 bases each). Germline loops: CDR1 MDHEN, CDR2 SYDVKM. This CDR3 has 17 residues. Trimming removed 7 bases at V and 4 bases at J, with 20 bases between. In DNA, the CDR3 is TGTGCCAGCAATACTCTCCGTGGGGGAGTGGGGGCCAACGTCCTGACTTTC. This gives the protein CASNTLRGGVGANVLTF.

This chain links TRBV30 with TRBJ1-1, with D unresolved. Germline CDR1 GTSNPN, CDR2 SVGIG (reference sequence). The V end was cut by 0 bases, the J end by 7 bases, with 12 bases between. The CDR3 runs 13 residues. CDR3 region: CAWSVREGGEAFF. The CDR3 DNA reads TGTGCCTGGAGTGTACGGGAGGGAGGTGAAGCTTTCTTT.

This clonotype was detected many times. This sequence joins TRBV7-9 and TRBJ2-4, with 8 positions matching TRBD1. The CDR3 runs 14 residues. The germline V gene encodes CDR1 SEHNR and CDR2 FQNEAQ (reference sequence). J lost 6 bases, V lost 0 bases, and 1 base had no gene match. This CDR3 reads CASSLAQGVNIQYF. In nucleotides, the CDR3 is TGTGCCAGCAGCTTAGCACAGGGGGTAAACATTCAGTACTTC.

This clonotype was seen ten or more times. The J gene is TRBJ2-2, the V gene TRBV7-2, with 11 bases fitting TRBD2. The length of the CDR3 is 14 residues. The germline CDR1 and CDR2 sequences are SGHTA and FQGNSA. V lost 6 bases and J lost 7; bases outside the gene matches: 4. For the CDR3, the DNA is TGTGCCAGCAGACTAGCGGGAGCTAACGGGGAGCTGTTTTTT. Amino acids: CASRLAGANGELFF. The full variable domain, its missing parts supplied by reference TRBV7-2 and TRBJ2-2, is GAGVSQSPSNKVTEKGKDVELRCDPISGHTALYWYRQSLGQGLEFLIYFQGNSAPDKSGLPSDRFSAERTGGSVSTLTIQRTQQEDSAVYLCASRLAGANGELFFGEGSRLTVL.

This clonotype was found many times. J is TRBJ2-7 and V is TRBV20-1; 7 bases are a match to TRBD1. Germline V gene lookup returns CDR1 DFQATT and CDR2 SNEGSKA (reference sequence). V gave up 5 bases and J gave up 1 base; unmatched junction bases: 2. CDR3 size: 12 residues. DNA for the CDR3: TGCAGTGCTGGGACAGAGTCCTACGAGCAGTACTTC. It encodes CSAGTESYEQYF.

The chain couples TRBV27 to TRBJ1-5; D gene ambiguous. The germline V gene encodes CDR1 MNHEY and CDR2 SMNVEV (reference sequence). V lost 1 base and J 0 bases, leaving 4 bases between the germline ends. This CDR3 is 14 amino acids long. As DNA, the CDR3 is TGTGCCAGCAGTTTATGGTATAGCAATCAGCCCCAGCATTTT. This gives the protein CASSLWYSNQPQHF.

In its sample, this clonotype was seen many times. V is TRBV6-1 and J is TRBJ1-3; the D gene is possibly TRBD1 (5 bases). Per the germline V gene, CDR1 is MNHNS and CDR2 is SASEGT. The V gene lost 6 bases and the J gene lost 0 bases, with 12 bases spanning the gap. This CDR3 comprises 15 residues. CDR3 sequence reads: CASSKGRNSGNTIYF. The CDR3, as DNA: TGTGCCAGCAGCAAGGGACGGAACTCTGGAAACACCATATATTTT.

A few counts support this clonotype. This chain connects TRBV5-1 to TRBJ1-5, with 9 bases that match TRBD1. Unmatched junction bases numbered 7, after V lost 4 bases and J lost 2 bases. Germline V CDR1 and CDR2: SGHRS, YFSETQ. The CDR3 sequence is 16 residues long. CDR3 DNA: TGCGCCAGCAGCCCCGGGGACAGGGCTGGCAATCAGCCCCAGCATTTT. It codes for CASSPGDRAGNQPQHF.

There are many counts of this clonotype. The gene calls are TRBV27 and TRBJ2-5; D possibly corresponds to TRBD2 (6 bases). This CDR3 has 14 residues. V dropped 2 bases and J dropped 2 bases, with 9 bases sitting between them. Germline loops: CDR1 MNHEY, CDR2 SMNVEV (reference sequence). The CDR3 DNA reads TGTGCCAGCAGTTTAGTCGGGACTCAAGAGACCCAGTACTTC. This gives the protein CASSLVGTQETQYF.

This clonotype was picked up many times. V usage is TRBV28 and J usage is TRBJ2-7; 7 bases are shared with TRBD1. The V gene end was trimmed by 10 bases and the J gene end by 3 bases; junction bases not matched to a gene: 9. The CDR3 loop spans 13 amino acids. In germline, CDR1 is MDHEN, CDR2 SYDVKM. For the CDR3, the DNA is TGTGCCATCAATCCAGGGGGTCTCTACGAGCAGTACTTC. Translation gives CAINPGGLYEQYF.